The source of this T cell receptor beta chain is a study of T cells expressing NK-cell markers. For the study at large: It was sorted CD3+CD56-NKG2C+, CD3+CD56+NKG2C- and CD3+CD56+NKG2C+ T cells that provided the TCR beta repertoires.

TCRdb reanalyzed the 5' RACE reads and collapses them to one entry per CDR3 protein, without DNA. The sample totals 440,000 or so distinct CDR3 sequences; its top ten clones hold 7.3%. Looked up from germline, CDR1 is DFQATT and CDR2 is SNEGSKA (reference sequence). The CDR3 runs 12 residues. Sequencing was done on a sample of blood T cells: a sorted CD56 or NKG2C T cell subset, CD4+ or CD8+ T cells, or bulk PBMC T cells (not recorded which). The chain links TRBV20-1 to TRBJ2-1; as DNA is missing, the TRBD1 call by TCRdb cannot be tested. This sequence was found in a woman aged 18 to 69 in good health. CDR3 protein: CRGGTGGFGQFF.